This TCR beta chain was observed in a study of T cell responses to AZD1222 COVID-19 vaccine. Notes on the study in general: Dominant CD4 TCR responses targeted spike regions 160-218 and 743-854. Donor demographics were predominantly white British with a female majority; clonal diversity may be underestimated. None of the repertoires were sampled until the peak T cell response had passed.

The ends were cut back, 4 bases at V and 7 bases at J, with 14 bases in the middle. The CDR3 length is 13 residues. To note about this clone: Its cognate antigen is unknown.

TCRdb's table, derived via immunoSEQ multiplex PCR, lists solely in-frame clones and lacks some. The table lists roughly 170,000 clones, about 92% of them singletons, with around 0.9% in the top ten. This receptor was obtained from an adult in good health. The chain uses TRBV12-3 or TRBV12-4 and TRBJ2-7; possibly TRBD1 for D (6 bases). The material was peripheral blood, obtained on day 0 of AZD1222 vaccination. The CDR3 reads CASSSTQGWEQYF. In DNA, the CDR3 is TGTGCCAGCAGTTCTACCCAGGGGTGGGAGCAGTACTTC.